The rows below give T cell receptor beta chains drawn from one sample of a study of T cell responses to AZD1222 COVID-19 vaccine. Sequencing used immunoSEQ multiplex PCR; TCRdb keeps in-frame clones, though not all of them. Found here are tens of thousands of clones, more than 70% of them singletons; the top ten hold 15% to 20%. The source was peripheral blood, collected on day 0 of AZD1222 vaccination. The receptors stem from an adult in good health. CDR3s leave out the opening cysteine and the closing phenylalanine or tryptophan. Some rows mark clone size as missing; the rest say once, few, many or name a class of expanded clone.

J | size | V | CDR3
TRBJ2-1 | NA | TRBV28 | ATRGGDNEQF
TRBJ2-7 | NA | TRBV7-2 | ASSSDMDLTYEQY
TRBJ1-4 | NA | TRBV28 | ASGTHNEKLF
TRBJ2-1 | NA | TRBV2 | ASSDRLALGEQF
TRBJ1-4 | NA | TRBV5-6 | ASSLGTDYNEKLF
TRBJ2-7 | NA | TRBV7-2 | ASSPSGGRSSYEQY
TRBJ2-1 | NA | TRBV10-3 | AISFGTSGSYNEQF
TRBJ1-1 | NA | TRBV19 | ASSTKTVMNTEAF
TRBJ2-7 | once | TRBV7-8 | ASSLASTPLQNEQY
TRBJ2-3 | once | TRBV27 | ASSQGRKADTQY
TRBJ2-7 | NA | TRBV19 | ASSPVAAGAYEQY
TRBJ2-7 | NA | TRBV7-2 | ASSFGSGALEQY
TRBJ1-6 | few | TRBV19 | ASSVRPGQGNSPLH
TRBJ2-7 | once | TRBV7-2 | ASSSDRAGEQY
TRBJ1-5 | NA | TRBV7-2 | ASSSGGGNQPQH
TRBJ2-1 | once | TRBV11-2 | ASSREAGSYNEQF
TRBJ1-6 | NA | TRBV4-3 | ASSHGEGVSGNSPLH
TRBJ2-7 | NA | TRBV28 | ASRRTGGELY
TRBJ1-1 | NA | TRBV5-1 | ASSLDGRGTGEAF
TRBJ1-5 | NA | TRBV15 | ATSRPRTIRSNQPQH
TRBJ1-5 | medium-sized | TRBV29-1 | SVSRDGKDQPQH
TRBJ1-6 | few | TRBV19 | ASRRGTGDSPLH
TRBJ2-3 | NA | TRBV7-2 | ASSSPGGVQY
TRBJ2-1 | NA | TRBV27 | ASREVGGGDNEQF
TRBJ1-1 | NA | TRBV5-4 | ASTRTGAVAEAF
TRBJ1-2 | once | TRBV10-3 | AIRRDRGYGYT
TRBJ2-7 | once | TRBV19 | ASSIGPLGNEQY
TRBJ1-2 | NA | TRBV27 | ASSEFQYYGYT
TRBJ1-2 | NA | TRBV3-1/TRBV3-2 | ASSPGYDYGYT
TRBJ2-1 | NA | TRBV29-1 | SVEDLGRTEQF
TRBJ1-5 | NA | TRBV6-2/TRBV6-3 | ASSYGRYSNQPQH
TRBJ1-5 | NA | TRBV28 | ASSSGQGNQPQH
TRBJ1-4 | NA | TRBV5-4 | ASSLPGAQTNEKLF
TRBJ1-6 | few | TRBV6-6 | ASRTQGGNSPLH
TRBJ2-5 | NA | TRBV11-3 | ASSSQVGQTQY
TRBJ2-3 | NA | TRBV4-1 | ASSQDRDRGKRDTQY
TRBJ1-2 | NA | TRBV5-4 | ASSQGQIYGYT
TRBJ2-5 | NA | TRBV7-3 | ASSLERGETQY
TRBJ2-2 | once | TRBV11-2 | ASSKGLAGIGELF
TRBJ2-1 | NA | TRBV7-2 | ASSQVSTGPYNEQF
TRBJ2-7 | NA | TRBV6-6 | ASLDYHSYEQY
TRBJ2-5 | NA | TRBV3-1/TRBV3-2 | ASSQGGTSGRETQY
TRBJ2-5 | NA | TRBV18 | ASSPRDPQETQY
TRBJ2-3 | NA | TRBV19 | ASSMGRSTDTQY
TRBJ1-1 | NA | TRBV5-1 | ASSQLGDPGEAF
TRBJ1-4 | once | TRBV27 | ASSLEGTAYNEKLF
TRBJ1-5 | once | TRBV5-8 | ASSFTRAALSQPQH
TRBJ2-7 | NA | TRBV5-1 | ASSTGTSGYEQY
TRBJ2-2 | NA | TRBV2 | ASSEGLASTGELF
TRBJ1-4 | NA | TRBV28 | ASTSGNEKLF
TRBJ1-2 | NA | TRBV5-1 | ASSLDAGTGGPGYT
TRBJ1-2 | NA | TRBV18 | ASSDTGGYGYT